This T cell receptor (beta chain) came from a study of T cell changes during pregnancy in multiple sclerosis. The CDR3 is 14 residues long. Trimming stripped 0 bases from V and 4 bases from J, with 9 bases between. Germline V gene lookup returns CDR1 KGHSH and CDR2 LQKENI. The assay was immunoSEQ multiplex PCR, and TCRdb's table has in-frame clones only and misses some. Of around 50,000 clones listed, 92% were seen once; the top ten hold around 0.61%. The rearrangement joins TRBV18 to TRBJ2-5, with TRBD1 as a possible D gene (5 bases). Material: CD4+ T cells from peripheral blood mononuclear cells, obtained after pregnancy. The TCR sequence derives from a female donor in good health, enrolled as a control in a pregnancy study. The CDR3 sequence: CASSPPSDRETQYF. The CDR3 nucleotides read TGTGCCAGCTCACCACCCTCTGACAGAGAGACCCAGTACTTC.